The clone carrying this T cell receptor beta chain was seen only a few times. Its target is unknown. Measured with immunoSEQ multiplex PCR; TCRdb has only the in-frame clones, and not every one. The sample includes some 40,000 clones, none of them occurring once. This sample was taken from a study of T cells after posttransplantation cyclophosphamide. On the day of bone marrow donation, the related graft donor provided peripheral blood. The germline V gene encodes CDR1 KGHSY and CDR2 FQNENV. The CDR3 sequence is 14 residues long. Germline trimming cut 4 bases from V and 4 bases from J; bases unmatched to any gene: 4. Whole-study findings and limits: Donor-recipient repertoire similarity was low at 1-2 months, rising over year one. After PTCy, TRB diversity resembled that of CNI/methotrexate controls. TRB overlap between skin or GI tissue T cells and blood was limited.

This chain links TRBV16 with TRBJ2-1, with TRBD1 matching over 7 bases. The sequenced sample consisted of PBMCs. The TCR sequence derives from a man in his fifties or sixties in good health, CMV-negative, and a related stem cell transplant donor. The CDR3 loop reads CASSRPGQYNEQFF. In DNA, the CDR3 is TGTGCCAGCAGCCGACCGGGACAGTACAATGAGCAGTTCTTC.